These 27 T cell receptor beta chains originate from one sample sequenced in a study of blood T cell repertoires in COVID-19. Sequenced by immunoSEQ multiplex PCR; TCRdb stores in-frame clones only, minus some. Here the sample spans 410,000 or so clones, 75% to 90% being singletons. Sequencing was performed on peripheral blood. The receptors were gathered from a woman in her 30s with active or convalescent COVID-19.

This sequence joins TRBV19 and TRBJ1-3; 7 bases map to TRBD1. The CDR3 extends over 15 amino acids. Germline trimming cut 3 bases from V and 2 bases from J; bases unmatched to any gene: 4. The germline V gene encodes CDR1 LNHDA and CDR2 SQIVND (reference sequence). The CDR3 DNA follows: TGTGCCAGTAGTATCGGAGGGGGCCCTGGAAACACCATATATTTT. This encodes CASSIGGGPGNTIYF.

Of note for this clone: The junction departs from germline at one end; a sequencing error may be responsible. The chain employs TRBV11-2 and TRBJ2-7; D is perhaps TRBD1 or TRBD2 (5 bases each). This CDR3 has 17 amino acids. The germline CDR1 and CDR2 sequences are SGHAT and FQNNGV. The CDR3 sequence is CASSLDSGIISRYEQYF. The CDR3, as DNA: TGTGCCAGCAGCCTAGACAGCGGTATCATTAGTCGCTACGAGCAGTACTTC.

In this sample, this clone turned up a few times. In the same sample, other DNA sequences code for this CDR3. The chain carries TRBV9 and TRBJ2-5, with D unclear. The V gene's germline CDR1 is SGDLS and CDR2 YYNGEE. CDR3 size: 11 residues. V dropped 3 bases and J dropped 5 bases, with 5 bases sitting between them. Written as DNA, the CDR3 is TGTGCCAGCAGCGCCGGGGAGACCCAGTACTTC. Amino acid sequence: CASSAGETQYF.

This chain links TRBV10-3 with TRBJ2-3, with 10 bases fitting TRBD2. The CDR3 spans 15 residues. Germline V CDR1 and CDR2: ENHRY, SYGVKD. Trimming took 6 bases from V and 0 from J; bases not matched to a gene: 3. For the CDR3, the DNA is TGTGCCATCAGGGGGACTAGCGTGAGCACAGATACGCAGTATTTT. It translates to CAIRGTSVSTDTQYF.

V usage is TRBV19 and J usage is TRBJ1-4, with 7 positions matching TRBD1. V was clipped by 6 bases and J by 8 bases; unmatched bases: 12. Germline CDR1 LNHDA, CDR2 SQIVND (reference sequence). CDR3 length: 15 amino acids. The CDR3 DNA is TGTGCCAGTAGCAATTTAGGGGGCGCGTTCGAAAAACTGTTTTTT. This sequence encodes CASSNLGGAFEKLFF.

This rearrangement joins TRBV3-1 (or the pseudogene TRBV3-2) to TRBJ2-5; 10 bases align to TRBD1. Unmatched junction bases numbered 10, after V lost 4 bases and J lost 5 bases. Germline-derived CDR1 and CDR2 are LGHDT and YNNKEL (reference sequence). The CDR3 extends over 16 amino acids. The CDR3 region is CASSRPGQGPRETQYF. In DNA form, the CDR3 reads TGTGCCAGCAGCCGCCCGGGACAGGGGCCAAGGGAGACCCAGTACTTC.

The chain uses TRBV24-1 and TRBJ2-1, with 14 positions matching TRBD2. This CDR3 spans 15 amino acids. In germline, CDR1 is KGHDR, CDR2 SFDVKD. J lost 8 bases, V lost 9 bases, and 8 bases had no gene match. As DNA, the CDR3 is TGTGCCACCTCCCCGGGACTAGCGGGAGTCGATGAGCAGTTCTTC. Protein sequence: CATSPGLAGVDEQFF.

The CDR3 here is CASSFAGEAFF. For the CDR3, the DNA is TGTGCCAGCAGTTTCGCAGGTGAAGCTTTCTTT. The chain couples TRBV12-3 or TRBV12-4 to TRBJ1-1, with no clear D. V was cut by 3 bases and J by 7 bases, with 6 bases left in between. The CDR3 length is 11 residues.

CDR3 in DNA: TGCGCCAGCAGCACCTCCTCCACAACTGGCTACACCTTC. This encodes CASSTSSTTGYTF. The chain uses TRBV5-1 and TRBJ1-2, with no clear D. The V end was cut by 4 bases, the J end by 7 bases, with 14 bases between. This CDR3 spans 13 amino acids. Germline V gives CDR1 SGHRS, CDR2 YFSETQ. Full variable domain (rest looked up from reference TRBV5-1 and TRBJ1-2): KAGVTQTPRYLIKTRGQQVTLSCSPISGHRSVSWYQQTPGQGLQFLFEYFSETQRNKGNFPGRFSGRQFSNSRSEMNVSTLELGDSALYLCASSTSSTTGYTFGSGTRLTVV.

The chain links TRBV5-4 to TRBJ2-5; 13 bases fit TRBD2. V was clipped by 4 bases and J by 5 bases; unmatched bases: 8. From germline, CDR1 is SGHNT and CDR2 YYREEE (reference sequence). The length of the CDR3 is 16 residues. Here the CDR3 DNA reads TGTGCCAGCAGCCCCTGGACTAGCGGGGGAGGGGAGACCCAGTACTTC. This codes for CASSPWTSGGGETQYF.

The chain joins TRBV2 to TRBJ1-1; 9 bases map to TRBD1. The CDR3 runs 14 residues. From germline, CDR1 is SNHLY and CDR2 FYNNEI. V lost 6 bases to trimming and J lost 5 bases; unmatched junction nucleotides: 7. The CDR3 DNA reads TGTGCCAGCAGCCCCGGGACAGGGACGACTGAAGCTTTCTTT. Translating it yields CASSPGTGTTEAFF. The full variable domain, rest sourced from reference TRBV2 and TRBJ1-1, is EPEVTQTPSHQVTQMGQEVILRCVPISNHLYFYWYRQILGQKVEFLVSFYNNEISEKSEIFDDQFSVERPDGSNFTLKIRSTKLEDSAMYFCASSPGTGTTEAFFGQGTRLTVV.

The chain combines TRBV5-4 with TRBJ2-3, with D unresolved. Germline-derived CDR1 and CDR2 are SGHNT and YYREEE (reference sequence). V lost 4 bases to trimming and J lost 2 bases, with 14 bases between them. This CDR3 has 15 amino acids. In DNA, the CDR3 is TGTGCCAGCAGCACCACGGCCGGGTACACAGATACGCAGTATTTT. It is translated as CASSTTAGYTDTQYF.

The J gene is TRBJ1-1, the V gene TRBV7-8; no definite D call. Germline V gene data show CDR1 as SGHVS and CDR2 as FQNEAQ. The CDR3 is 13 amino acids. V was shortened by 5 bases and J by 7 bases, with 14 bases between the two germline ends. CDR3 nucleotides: TGTGCCAGCAGCCTGTCCGGGGTCGGTGAAGCTTTCTTT. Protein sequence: CASSLSGVGEAFF.

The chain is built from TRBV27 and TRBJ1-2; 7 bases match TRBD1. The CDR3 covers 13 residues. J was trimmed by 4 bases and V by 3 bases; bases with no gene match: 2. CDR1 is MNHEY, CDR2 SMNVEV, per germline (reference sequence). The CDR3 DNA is TGTGCCAGCAGTTTTACAGGGGCCTATGGCTACACCTTC. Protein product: CASSFTGAYGYTF.

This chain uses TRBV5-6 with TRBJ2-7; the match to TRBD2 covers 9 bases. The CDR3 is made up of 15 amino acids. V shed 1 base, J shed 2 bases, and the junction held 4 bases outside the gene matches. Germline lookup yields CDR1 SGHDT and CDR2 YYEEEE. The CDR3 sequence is CASSLSSGRPYEQYF. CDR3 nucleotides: TGTGCCAGCAGCTTGTCAAGCGGGAGGCCCTACGAGCAGTACTTC.

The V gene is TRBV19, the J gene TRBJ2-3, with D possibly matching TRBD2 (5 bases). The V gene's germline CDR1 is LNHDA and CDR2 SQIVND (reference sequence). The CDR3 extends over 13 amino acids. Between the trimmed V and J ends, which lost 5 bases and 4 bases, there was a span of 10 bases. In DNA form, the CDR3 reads TGTGCCAGTAGTTTACTAGGTCCAGATACGCAGTATTTT. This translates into CASSLLGPDTQYF.

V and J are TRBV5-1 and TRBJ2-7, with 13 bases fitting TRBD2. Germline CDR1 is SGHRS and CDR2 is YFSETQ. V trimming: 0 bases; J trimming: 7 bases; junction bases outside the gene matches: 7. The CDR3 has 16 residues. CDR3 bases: TGCGCCAGCAGCTTGGTACTAGCGGGAGGGCCGGAGGAGCAGTACTTC. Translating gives CASSLVLAGGPEEQYF.

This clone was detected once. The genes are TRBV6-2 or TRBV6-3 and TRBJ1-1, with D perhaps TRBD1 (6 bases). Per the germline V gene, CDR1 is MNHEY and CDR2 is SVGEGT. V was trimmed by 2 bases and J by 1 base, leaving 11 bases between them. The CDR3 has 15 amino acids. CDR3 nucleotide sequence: TGTGCCAGCAGTTACCGGGCGACAGGGAACACTGAAGCTTTCTTT. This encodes CASSYRATGNTEAFF.

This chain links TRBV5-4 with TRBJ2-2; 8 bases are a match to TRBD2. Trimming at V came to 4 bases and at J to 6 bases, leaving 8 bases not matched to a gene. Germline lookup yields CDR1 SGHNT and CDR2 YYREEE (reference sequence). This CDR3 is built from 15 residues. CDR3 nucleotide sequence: TGTGCCAGCAGCACCGGGACTAGTGGGTCCGGGGAGCTGTTTTTT. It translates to CASSTGTSGSGELFF.

The DNA of the CDR3 is TGTGCCAGCAGCTTAGTAGGGGAGGCAGAGTATGGCTACACCTTC. This codes for CASSLVGEAEYGYTF. The genes are TRBV5-4 and TRBJ1-2; TRBD1 might be the D (5 bases). The germline gives CDR1 SGHNT, CDR2 YYREEE (reference sequence). The CDR3 covers 15 residues. The V gene lost 2 bases and the J gene lost 5 bases, with 16 bases spanning the gap. Using reference TRBV5-4 and TRBJ1-2 for the parts outside the CDR3, the full variable domain is ETGVTQSPTHLIKTRGQQVTLRCSSQSGHNTVSWYQQALGQGPQFIFQYYREEENGRGNFPPRFSGLQFPNYSSELNVNALELDDSALYLCASSLVGEAEYGYTFGSGTRLTVV.

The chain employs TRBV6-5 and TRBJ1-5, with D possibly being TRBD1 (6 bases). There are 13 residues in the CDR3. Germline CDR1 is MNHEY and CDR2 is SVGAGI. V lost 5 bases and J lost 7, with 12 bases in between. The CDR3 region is CASSPRGPQPQHF. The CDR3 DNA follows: TGTGCCAGCAGTCCCAGGGGTCCACAGCCCCAGCATTTT.

The CDR3 protein is CASSPGRLAGLYNEQFF. CDR3 coding DNA: TGTGCCAGCAGCCCCGGCCGACTAGCGGGCCTCTACAATGAGCAGTTCTTC. The gene calls are TRBV3-1 (or the pseudogene TRBV3-2) and TRBJ2-7, with 10 bases identical to TRBD2. The DNA end lines up better with TRBJ2-1; the J call may be wrong. This CDR3 spans 17 amino acids. The germline CDR1 and CDR2 sequences are LGHDT and YNNKEL (reference sequence).

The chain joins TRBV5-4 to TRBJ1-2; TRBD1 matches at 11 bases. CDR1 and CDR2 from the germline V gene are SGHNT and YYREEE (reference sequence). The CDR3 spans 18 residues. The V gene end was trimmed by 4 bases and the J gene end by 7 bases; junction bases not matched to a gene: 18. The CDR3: CASSPAPVLGQGARGYTF. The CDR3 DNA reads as TGTGCCAGCAGCCCCGCCCCCGTCTTAGGACAGGGGGCGCGTGGCTACACCTTC.

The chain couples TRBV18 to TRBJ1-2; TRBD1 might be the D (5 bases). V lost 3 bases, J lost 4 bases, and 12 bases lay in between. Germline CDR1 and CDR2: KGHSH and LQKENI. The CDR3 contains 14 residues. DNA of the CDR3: TGTGCCAGCTCACCCTCGACAGAGATCTATGGCTACACCTTC. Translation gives CASSPSTEIYGYTF.

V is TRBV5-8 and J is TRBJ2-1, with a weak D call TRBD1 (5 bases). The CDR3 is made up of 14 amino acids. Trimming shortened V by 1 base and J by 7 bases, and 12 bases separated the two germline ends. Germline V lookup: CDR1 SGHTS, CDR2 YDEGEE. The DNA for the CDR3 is TGTGCCAGCAGCTTGACTGTCGCAGGGAATGAGCAGTTCTTC. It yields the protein CASSLTVAGNEQFF.

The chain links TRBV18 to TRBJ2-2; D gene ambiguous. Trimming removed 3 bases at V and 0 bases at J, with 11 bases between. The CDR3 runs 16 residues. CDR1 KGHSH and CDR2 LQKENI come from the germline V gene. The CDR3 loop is CASSPTNIANTGELFF. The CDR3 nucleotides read TGTGCCAGCTCACCTACAAATATCGCGAACACCGGGGAGCTGTTTTTT.

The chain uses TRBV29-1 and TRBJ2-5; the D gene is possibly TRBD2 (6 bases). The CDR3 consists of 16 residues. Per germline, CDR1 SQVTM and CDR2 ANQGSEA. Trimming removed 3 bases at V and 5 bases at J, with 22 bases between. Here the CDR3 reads CSVDGGASGVWETQYF. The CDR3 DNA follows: TGCAGCGTTGACGGCGGGGCTTCGGGGGTCTGGGAGACCCAGTACTTC.